A selection of T cell receptor beta chains follows, all from one sample in a study of PD-L1 blockade in urothelial cancer. TCRdb's table, derived via immunoSEQ multiplex PCR, lists solely in-frame clones and lacks some. The sample has approximately 70,000 clones, over 80% seen once. Here the sequenced sample was PBMCs, taken around atezolizumab (anti-PD-L1) treatment. Receptors were obtained from a woman in her sixties or seventies with urothelial cancer. CDR3s include the opening cysteine and the closing phenylalanine or tryptophan. The D gene is left open where the match is weak. Rows may omit the clone size; those that give it use once, few, many or a size class.

d_gene: .; v_gene: TRBV19; abundance: .; j_gene: TRBJ2-7; CDR3nt: TGTGCCAGTAGTCCCTCGTTTTCACGGGAGCAGTACTTC; CDR3aa: CASSPSFSREQYF
d_gene: .; v_gene: TRBV10-3; abundance: .; j_gene: TRBJ2-7; CDR3nt: TGTGCCATTTCGGACACCAGATGGCCCTACGAGCAGTACTTC; CDR3aa: CAISDTRWPYEQYF
d_gene: .; v_gene: TRBV2; abundance: few; j_gene: TRBJ1-1; CDR3nt: TGTGCCAGCAGAGGGGGGAACACTGAAGCTTTCTTT; CDR3aa: CASRGGNTEAFF
d_gene: .; v_gene: TRBV7-8; abundance: few; j_gene: TRBJ1-5; CDR3nt: TGTGCCAGCAGCTTAGAAGGTGCAGGGCTAAATCAGCCCCAGCATTTT; CDR3aa: CASSLEGAGLNQPQHF
d_gene: TRBD1; v_gene: TRBV4-1; abundance: once; j_gene: TRBJ1-1; CDR3nt: TGCGCCAGCAGCCAATACCGGGACAGGCTGAACACTGAAGCTTTCTTT; CDR3aa: CASSQYRDRLNTEAFF
d_gene: TRBD1; v_gene: TRBV4-1; abundance: .; j_gene: TRBJ1-6; CDR3nt: TGCGCCAGCAGCCAAACCGGGACAGTGCTAAATTCACCCCTCCACTTT; CDR3aa: CASSQTGTVLNSPLHF
d_gene: .; v_gene: TRBV4-3; abundance: .; j_gene: TRBJ2-1; CDR3nt: TGCGCCAGCAGCCACGGAGTTGGCGACGGCTCCTACAATGAGCAGTTCTTC; CDR3aa: CASSHGVGDGSYNEQFF
d_gene: .; v_gene: TRBV7-3; abundance: .; j_gene: TRBJ2-1; CDR3nt: TGTGCCAGCAGCCCACCGCGGGTATCAAGGAATGAGCAGTTCTTC; CDR3aa: CASSPPRVSRNEQFF
d_gene: .; v_gene: TRBV7-9; abundance: .; j_gene: TRBJ1-2; CDR3nt: TGTGCCAGCAGCTTAGTAGGGGGTAACTATGGCTACACCTTC; CDR3aa: CASSLVGGNYGYTF
d_gene: TRBD2; v_gene: TRBV27; abundance: .; j_gene: TRBJ2-7; CDR3nt: TGTGCCAGCAGTTTTACGCCTAGCGGGAGAGGGGAGCAGTACTTC; CDR3aa: CASSFTPSGRGEQYF
d_gene: .; v_gene: TRBV5-1; abundance: .; j_gene: TRBJ2-5; CDR3nt: TGCGCCAGCGGAGCGTTAGGCAGGGTAGAGACCCAGTACTTC; CDR3aa: CASGALGRVETQYF
d_gene: TRBD2; v_gene: TRBV9; abundance: .; j_gene: TRBJ2-7; CDR3nt: TGTGCCAGCAGCGCCGGGACTAGCGGGACCCGAAGGGTCGAGCAGTACTTC; CDR3aa: CASSAGTSGTRRVEQYF
d_gene: .; v_gene: TRBV9; abundance: .; j_gene: TRBJ2-7; CDR3nt: TGTGCCAGCAGCGTATCCGCAGGGTCTAGGGGCGAGCAGTACTTC; CDR3aa: CASSVSAGSRGEQYF
d_gene: TRBD1; v_gene: TRBV2; abundance: .; j_gene: TRBJ1-1; CDR3nt: TGTGCCGACCAGGGGGCCCAGTTGAACACTGAAGCTTTCTTT; CDR3aa: CADQGAQLNTEAFF
d_gene: .; v_gene: TRBV19; abundance: .; j_gene: TRBJ2-1; CDR3nt: TGTGCCAGTAGTATAGTAGCGGACCGCTACAATGAGCAGTTCTTC; CDR3aa: CASSIVADRYNEQFF
d_gene: TRBD2; v_gene: TRBV13; abundance: .; j_gene: TRBJ2-5; CDR3nt: TGTGCCAGCAGCTCGCGGACTAGCGGGGACCAAGAGACCCAGTACTTC; CDR3aa: CASSSRTSGDQETQYF
d_gene: TRBD2; v_gene: TRBV5-6; abundance: .; j_gene: TRBJ2-2; CDR3nt: TGTGCCAGCTCTGCCGGGACTAGCGGGCCCACCGGGGAGCTGTTTTTT; CDR3aa: CASSAGTSGPTGELFF
d_gene: TRBD1; v_gene: TRBV5-1; abundance: .; j_gene: TRBJ2-5; CDR3nt: TGCGCCAGCAGCTTAGCACAGGGGGCTCCTCAGCCCCAGTACTTC; CDR3aa: CASSLAQGAPQPQYF
d_gene: .; v_gene: TRBV7-9; abundance: .; j_gene: TRBJ2-7; CDR3nt: TGTGCCAGCAGCTCCTTCAGGGGCTGGTCCGAGCAGTACTTC; CDR3aa: CASSSFRGWSEQYF
d_gene: TRBD1; v_gene: TRBV4-1; abundance: .; j_gene: TRBJ2-7; CDR3nt: TGCGCCAGCAGCCAAGGACAGGGGGACTACGAGCAGTACTTC; CDR3aa: CASSQGQGDYEQYF
d_gene: .; v_gene: TRBV5-1; abundance: .; j_gene: TRBJ2-1; CDR3nt: TGCGCCAGCACAGGGGATTATGAGCAGTTCTTC; CDR3aa: CASTGDYEQFF
d_gene: .; v_gene: TRBV7-2; abundance: .; j_gene: TRBJ1-6; CDR3nt: TGTGCCAGCAGCTCGGACAGCTATAATTCACCCCTCCACTTT; CDR3aa: CASSSDSYNSPLHF
d_gene: TRBD1; v_gene: TRBV19; abundance: once; j_gene: TRBJ2-7; CDR3nt: TGTGCCAGTAGTATAACCCCCGGGACAGGCTACTACGAGCAGTACTTC; CDR3aa: CASSITPGTGYYEQYF
d_gene: TRBD1; v_gene: TRBV4-1; abundance: .; j_gene: TRBJ1-5; CDR3nt: TGCGCCAGCAGCCAATCGACAGGGACTCAGCCCCAGCATTTT; CDR3aa: CASSQSTGTQPQHF